Each of the 27 T cell receptor beta chains below was sequenced from the same sample in a study of cytomegalovirus exposure and HLA in healthy donors. Vbeta (60) and Jbeta (13) primers were used in the PCR. The data were produced by immunoSEQ multiplex PCR, yet TCRdb's version contains in-frame clones alone and is incomplete. This sample carries around 97,000 clones, around 80% of them seen once, and the ten largest clones take about 4.9%. The sequencing input was PBMCs. All receptors derive from a man aged 35-49 years in good health and CMV-seropositive.

The V and J genes are TRBV27 and TRBJ2-6; D may be TRBD1 (5 bases). Germline V gene sequence: CDR1 MNHEY, CDR2 SMNVEV (reference sequence). Trimming pared 5 bases from V and 2 bases from J, leaving 10 bases between. This CDR3 contains 15 residues. The CDR3 here is CASSQGTAGANVLTF. DNA for the CDR3: TGTGCCAGCAGTCAGGGTACAGCTGGGGCCAACGTCCTGACTTTC.

The chain joins TRBV7-8 to TRBJ1-2; 8 bases map to TRBD1. Germline loops: CDR1 SGHVS, CDR2 FQNEAQ. Germline trimming cut 6 bases from V and 7 bases from J; bases unmatched to any gene: 19. The CDR3 contains 17 residues. CDR3 in amino acids: CASRSKRTGRGSAGYTF. In nucleotides, the CDR3 is TGTGCCAGCAGGAGTAAACGGACAGGGAGGGGTTCCGCTGGCTACACCTTC.

This clone was counted a few times. The rearrangement joins TRBV7-9 to TRBJ1-4; D perhaps matches TRBD1 (5 bases). Trimming shortened V by 1 base and J by 7 bases, and 7 bases separated the two germline ends. This CDR3 has 13 amino acids. CDR1 SEHNR and CDR2 FQNEAQ come from the germline V gene (reference sequence). CDR3 sequence reads: CASSLGRAEKLFF. As DNA, the CDR3 is TGTGCCAGCAGCTTAGGCAGGGCTGAAAAACTGTTTTTT.

The chain couples TRBV14 to TRBJ1-5, with D tentatively TRBD1 (5 bases). The CDR3 consists of 14 residues. CDR1 and CDR2 (germline): SGHDN, FVKESK. Between the trimmed V and J ends, which lost 1 base and 2 bases, there was a span of 6 bases. CDR3 amino acids: CASSQGGGNQPQHF. The DNA for the CDR3 is TGTGCCAGCAGCCAAGGGGGGGGCAATCAGCCCCAGCATTTT.

J is TRBJ1-5 and V is TRBV5-1, with D possibly matching TRBD1 (5 bases). CDR1 is SGHRS, CDR2 YFSETQ, per germline. The germline V and J ends were trimmed by 1 base and 6 bases, with 14 bases remaining between them. The CDR3 is 15 residues long. The CDR3, as DNA: TGCGCCAGCAGCTTGAGCGGGGACTGGAGTCAGCCCCAGCATTTT. Encoded protein: CASSLSGDWSQPQHF.

The chain uses TRBV5-5 and TRBJ1-5; D is undetermined. V gave up 0 bases and J gave up 5 bases, with 6 bases separating them. Germline lookup yields CDR1 SGHKS and CDR2 YYEKEE (reference sequence). The length of the CDR3 is 13 residues. CDR3 DNA sequence: TGTGCCAGCAGCTTGGCGGTATATCAGCCCCAGCATTTT. It translates to CASSLAVYQPQHF.

CDR3 in amino acids: CASSLGGLAGHPSYEQYF. CDR3 bases: TGTGCCAGCAGCTTAGGAGGACTAGCGGGCCACCCTTCCTACGAGCAGTACTTC. The rearrangement joins TRBV11-2 to TRBJ2-7; 11 nucleotides line up with TRBD2. CDR3 size: 18 residues. The germline V gene has CDR1 SGHAT and CDR2 FQNNGV. Losses at the gene ends were 1 base for V and 1 base for J; bases not matched to a gene: 9.

V and J are TRBV19 and TRBJ1-1, with 7 positions matching TRBD1. The CDR3 spans 14 residues. Looked up from germline, CDR1 is LNHDA and CDR2 is SQIVND (reference sequence). After removal of 7 bases from V and 3 bases from J, the junction contained 8 bases not matched to a gene. The DNA for the CDR3 is TGTGCCAGTACCTACAGGGGCTGGCACACTGAAGCTTTCTTT. Encoded protein: CASTYRGWHTEAFF.

The CDR3 region is CASSPPRGRDSNQPQHF. CDR3 coding DNA: TGTGCCAGCAGCCCCCCGAGGGGGCGGGATAGCAATCAGCCCCAGCATTTT. The V call is TRBV5-8, the J call TRBJ1-5; 7 positions match TRBD1. The CDR3 runs to 17 residues. Trimming at V came to 4 bases and at J to 0 bases, leaving 10 bases not matched to a gene. The V gene's germline CDR1 is SGHTS and CDR2 YDEGEE.

This clone was recorded a few times. V and J are TRBV11-3 and TRBJ2-1; TRBD2 aligns across 8 bases. Germline loops: CDR1 SGHNT, CDR2 YENEEA. V trimming: 1 base; J trimming: 9 bases; junction bases outside the gene matches: 17. The CDR3 has 18 amino acids. The CDR3 DNA sequence: TGTGCCAGCAGCTTAGGGGTCCTAGCGGGTGGGGATTCGGGTGAGCAGTTCTTC. Protein: CASSLGVLAGGDSGEQFF.

The rearrangement links TRBV10-3 to TRBJ1-5; 12 bases map to TRBD1. Losses at the gene ends were 0 bases for V and 1 base for J; bases not matched to a gene: 7. Germline V gene lookup returns CDR1 ENHRY and CDR2 SYGVKD. CDR3 length: 19 amino acids. The CDR3 loop reads CAISESMGQGARSNQPQHF. The DNA for the CDR3 is TGTGCCATCAGTGAGTCGATGGGACAGGGGGCGCGGAGCAATCAGCCCCAGCATTTT.

The V and J genes are TRBV18 and TRBJ2-3; TRBD2 aligns across 8 bases. V was pared by 3 bases and J by 1 base, with 3 bases of the junction left unmatched. The germline gives CDR1 KGHSH, CDR2 LQKENI. The CDR3 is made up of 15 amino acids. The CDR3 nucleotides read TGTGCCAGCTCACCCCGGGAGGGCGGCACAGATACGCAGTATTTT. Translated: CASSPREGGTDTQYF.

V and J are TRBV28 and TRBJ2-1, with TRBD2 as a possible D gene (6 bases). V lost 8 bases and J 0 bases, leaving 17 bases between the germline ends. The germline V gene encodes CDR1 MDHEN and CDR2 SYDVKM. The CDR3 totals 16 residues. The CDR3 DNA follows: TGTGCCAGCGGGGGGTTTCAGCGGAGCTCCTACAATGAGCAGTTCTTC. Its protein is CASGGFQRSSYNEQFF.

This chain links TRBV6-1 with TRBJ2-5; 7 bases map to TRBD1. This CDR3 is 14 amino acids long. V lost 8 bases and J lost 3; bases outside the gene matches: 9. Germline V gene data show CDR1 as MNHNS and CDR2 as SASEGT. The CDR3 DNA is TGTGCCAGCGCGAGGGGGCGAGGAGAAGAGACCCAGTACTTC. Translation gives CASARGRGEETQYF.

The chain employs TRBV28 and TRBJ2-7, with 7 bases lining up with TRBD2. Germline CDR1 and CDR2: MDHEN and SYDVKM. V lost 5 bases, J lost 5 bases, and 9 bases stayed unmatched. The length of the CDR3 is 14 residues. The CDR3 sequence: CASSPREGPHEQYF. CDR3 nucleotides: TGTGCCAGCAGTCCCAGGGAGGGGCCGCACGAGCAGTACTTC.

The V call is TRBV28, the J call TRBJ1-2, with D perhaps matching TRBD1 (5 bases). Germline V CDR1 and CDR2: MDHEN, SYDVKM. CDR3 length equals 11 residues. The DNA for the CDR3 is TGTGGGGCAGGGACTAGCTATGGCTACACCTTC. This encodes CGAGTSYGYTF.

This clone turned up a few times. The chain is built from TRBV7-2 and TRBJ1-1, with D unresolved. The CDR3 is made up of 11 amino acids. Germline lookup yields CDR1 SGHTA and CDR2 FQGNSA. Between the trimmed V and J ends, which lost 4 bases and 8 bases, there was a span of 8 bases. CDR3 in amino acids: CASSSGGEAFF. The CDR3 nucleotides read TGTGCCAGCAGCTCCGGAGGGGAAGCTTTCTTT.

The V and J genes are TRBV11-2 and TRBJ1-1; 9 bases match TRBD1. Germline V gene data show CDR1 as SGHAT and CDR2 as FQNNGV. The CDR3 totals 13 residues. J lost 6 bases, V lost 5 bases, and 4 bases had no gene match. The CDR3 DNA reads TGTGCCAGCAGCCAGGGACAGGGCTCTGAAGCTTTCTTT. It specifies CASSQGQGSEAFF.

The chain couples TRBV5-3 to TRBJ2-3; TRBD2 agrees at 8 bases. TRBV5-3 is filed as an ORF, its function uncertain. CDR3 size: 17 residues. The junction had 6 bases not matched to a gene; V was cut back by 0 bases and J by 0 bases. The CDR3 region has the DNA TGTGCCAGAAGCTTGGATAGAGCGGGGGCCAGCACAGATACGCAGTATTTT. As protein: CARSLDRAGASTDTQYF.

The J gene is TRBJ1-2, the V gene TRBV5-4; 7 bases align to TRBD1. There are 15 residues in the CDR3. Germline trimming cut 4 bases from V and 4 bases from J; bases unmatched to any gene: 10. The germline V gene encodes CDR1 SGHNT and CDR2 YYREEE (reference sequence). This chain's CDR3 is CASSPTGDIGYGYTF. Here the CDR3 DNA reads TGTGCCAGCAGCCCTACAGGGGATATTGGCTATGGCTACACCTTC.

In this sample, this clone turned up once. This rearrangement joins TRBV28 to TRBJ2-7; 8 bases match TRBD1. The germline V gene has CDR1 MDHEN and CDR2 SYDVKM. The CDR3 covers 15 residues. V lost 4 bases, J lost 6 bases, and 11 bases stayed unmatched. The CDR3 region has the DNA TGTGCCAGCAGTTCTTTCAGGGGGCGCTTCGCCGAGCAGTACTTC. Its protein is CASSSFRGRFAEQYF.

The chain couples TRBV28 to TRBJ2-3; 8 bases line up with TRBD1. The CDR3 is 14 residues long. With 4 bases clipped from V and 5 bases from J, the junction kept 5 bases outside the gene matches. Germline V lookup: CDR1 MDHEN, CDR2 SYDVKM. The CDR3 protein is CASSSLGTGDTQYF. CDR3 DNA sequence: TGTGCCAGCAGTTCCCTCGGGACAGGAGATACGCAGTATTTT.

The gene calls are TRBV4-1 and TRBJ1-1; D not certain. There are 14 residues in the CDR3. V lost 1 base to trimming and J lost 7 bases, with 13 bases between them. CDR1 and CDR2 from the germline V gene are MGHRA and YSYEKL. The CDR3 sequence is CASSQVWALDEAFF. CDR3 sequence (DNA): TGCGCCAGCAGCCAAGTGTGGGCGTTGGATGAAGCTTTCTTT.

The genes are TRBV2 and TRBJ1-2, with 7 bases fitting TRBD1. Germline V gene sequence: CDR1 SNHLY, CDR2 FYNNEI. The CDR3 extends over 14 amino acids. Losses at the gene ends were 7 bases for V and 4 bases for J; bases not matched to a gene: 9. As DNA, the CDR3 is TGTGCCAGCACCAGGGGGAAGGGAGGCTATGGCTACACCTTC. The encoded protein is CASTRGKGGYGYTF. Drawing the rest from reference TRBV2 and TRBJ1-2, the complete variable domain is EPEVTQTPSHQVTQMGQEVILRCVPISNHLYFYWYRQILGQKVEFLVSFYNNEISEKSEIFDDQFSVERPDGSNFTLKIRSTKLEDSAMYFCASTRGKGGYGYTFGSGTRLTVV.

The V gene is TRBV6-1, the J gene TRBJ1-4; D unclear. This CDR3 is built from 16 residues. From germline, CDR1 is MNHNS and CDR2 SASEGT. The V and J ends lost 4 bases and 4 bases respectively, with 16 bases between them. The CDR3 spells CASSAPVAANNEKLFF. For the CDR3, the DNA is TGTGCCAGCAGTGCTCCCGTGGCGGCCAATAATGAAAAACTGTTTTTT.

This clone was detected only once. V and J are TRBV11-2 and TRBJ2-7; D may be TRBD1 (5 bases). The CDR3 sequence is 13 residues long. Deletions cut 5 bases from V and 5 bases from J, with 13 bases between. Germline V gives CDR1 SGHAT, CDR2 FQNNGV. For the CDR3, the DNA is TGTGCCAGCAGCCAAATCGTCAGGGACGAGCAGTACTTC. It is translated as CASSQIVRDEQYF. The whole variable domain, filled in from reference TRBV11-2 and TRBJ2-7, reads EAGVAQSPRYKIIEKRQSVAFWCNPISGHATLYWYQQILGQGPKLLIQFQNNGVVDDSQLPKDRFSAERLKGVDSTLKIQPAKLEDSAVYLCASSQIVRDEQYFGPGTRLTVT.

The chain combines TRBV7-3 with TRBJ1-1; D is unclear. The CDR3 covers 14 residues. V lost 6 bases to trimming and J lost 3 bases, with 14 bases between them. CDR1 and CDR2 (germline): SGHTA, FQGTGA. DNA of the CDR3: TGTGCCAGCAGTTTCCAGGACGGGGACACTGAAGCTTTCTTT. This translates into CASSFQDGDTEAFF.